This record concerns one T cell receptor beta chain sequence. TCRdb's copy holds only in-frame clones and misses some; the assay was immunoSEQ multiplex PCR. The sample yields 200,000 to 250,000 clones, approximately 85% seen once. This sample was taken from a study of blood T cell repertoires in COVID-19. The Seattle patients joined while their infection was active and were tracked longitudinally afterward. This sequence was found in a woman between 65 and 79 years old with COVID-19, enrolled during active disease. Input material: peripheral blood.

CDR3 region: CASSLAGSTDTQYF. CDR3 coding DNA: TGTGCCAGCAGCTTAGCGGGCAGCACAGATACGCAGTATTTT. The chain carries TRBV7-9 and TRBJ2-3; D call uncertain. The CDR3 contains 14 residues. Germline V gene sequence: CDR1 SEHNR, CDR2 FQNEAQ (reference sequence). V lost 0 bases to trimming and J lost 0 bases, with 4 bases between them. The variable domain in full, with the rest retrieved from reference TRBV7-9 and TRBJ2-3, is DTGVSQNPRHKITKRGQNVTFRCDPISEHNRLYWYRQTLGQGPEFLTYFQNEAQLEKSRLLSDRFSAERPKGSFSTLEIQRTEQGDSAMYLCASSLAGSTDTQYFGPGTRLTVL.